The sequence of this TCR beta chain was determined in a study of T cells in Graves' hyperthyroidism and ophthalmopathy. V lost 5 bases, J lost 7 bases, and 7 bases stayed unmatched. Germline loops: CDR1 LNHNV, CDR2 YYDKDF (reference sequence). The CDR3 covers 13 residues. This clonotype was seen repeatedly, ten times or more. Its antigen is unknown. Study-wide points: A model of 13 V-J pairs discriminated ophthalmopathy from stable hyperthyroidism.

Amplified regions were TCR beta CDR3 sequences from RNA transcripts. First-round RT-PCR of the TCR CDR3 relied on the HTBI primer set. One entry per CDR3 protein results from TCRdb running MiXCR on the multiplex PCR reads. This table has about 300,000 distinct CDR3 sequences, 15% to 20% appearing once. The chain carries TRBV15 and TRBJ1-1; TRBD1 matches 7 bases. Sequenced: blood. The clonotype was recovered from a middle-aged man with Graves' ophthalmopathy. The CDR3, as DNA: TGTGCCACCAGCTTACACAGGGGCTATGAAGCTTTCTTT. Protein product: CATSLHRGYEAFF.